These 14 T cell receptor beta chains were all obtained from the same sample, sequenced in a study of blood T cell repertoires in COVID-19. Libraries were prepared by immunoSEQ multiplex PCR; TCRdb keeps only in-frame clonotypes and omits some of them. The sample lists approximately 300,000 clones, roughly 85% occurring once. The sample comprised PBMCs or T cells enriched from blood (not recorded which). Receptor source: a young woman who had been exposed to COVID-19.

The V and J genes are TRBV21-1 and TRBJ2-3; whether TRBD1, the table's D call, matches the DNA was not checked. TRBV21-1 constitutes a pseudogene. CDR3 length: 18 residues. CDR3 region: CASSNKKARTGNTDTQYF. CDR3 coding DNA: TGTGCCAGCAGCAACAAAAAAGCTAGGACAGGGAACACAGATACGCAGTATTTT.

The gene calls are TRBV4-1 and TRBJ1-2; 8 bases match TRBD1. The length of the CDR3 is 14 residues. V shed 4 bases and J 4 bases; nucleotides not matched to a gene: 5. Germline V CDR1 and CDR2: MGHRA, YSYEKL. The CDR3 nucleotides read TGCGCCAGCAGCCTCGGACAGGGCACCTATGGCTACACCTTC. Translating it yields CASSLGQGTYGYTF.

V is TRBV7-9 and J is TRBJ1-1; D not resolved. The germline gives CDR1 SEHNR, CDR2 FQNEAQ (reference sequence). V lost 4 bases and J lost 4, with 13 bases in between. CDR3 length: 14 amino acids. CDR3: CASSSLGGSTEAFF. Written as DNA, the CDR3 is TGTGCCAGCAGCTCCCTTGGCGGTTCCACTGAAGCTTTCTTT. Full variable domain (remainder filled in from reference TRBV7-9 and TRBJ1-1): DTGVSQNPRHKITKRGQNVTFRCDPISEHNRLYWYRQTLGQGPEFLTYFQNEAQLEKSRLLSDRFSAERPKGSFSTLEIQRTEQGDSAMYLCASSSLGGSTEAFFGQGTRLTVV.

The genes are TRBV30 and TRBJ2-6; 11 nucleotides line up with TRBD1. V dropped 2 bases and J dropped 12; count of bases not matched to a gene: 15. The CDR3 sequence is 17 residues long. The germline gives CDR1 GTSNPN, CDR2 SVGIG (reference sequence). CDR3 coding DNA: TGTGCCTGGAGTTCCCGGGACAGGGGGACCCACGGGAGCGTCCTGACTTTC. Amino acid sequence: CAWSSRDRGTHGSVLTF.

The DNA for the CDR3 is TGTGCCAGCAGGAGACTAGCGGGCTTCTACGAGCAGTACTTC. Its translation is CASRRLAGFYEQYF. The chain is built from TRBV27 and TRBJ2-7; 10 bases align to TRBD2. The CDR3 runs 14 residues. V trimming: 6 bases; J trimming: 3 bases; junction bases outside the gene matches: 5. Germline CDR1 is MNHEY and CDR2 is SMNVEV (reference sequence).

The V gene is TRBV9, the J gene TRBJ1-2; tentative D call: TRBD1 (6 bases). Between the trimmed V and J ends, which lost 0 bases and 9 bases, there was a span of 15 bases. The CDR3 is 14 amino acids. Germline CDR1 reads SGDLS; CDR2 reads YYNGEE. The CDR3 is CASSVDGRGSSYTF. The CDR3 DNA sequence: TGTGCCAGCAGCGTAGACGGCAGGGGAAGTAGCTACACCTTC.

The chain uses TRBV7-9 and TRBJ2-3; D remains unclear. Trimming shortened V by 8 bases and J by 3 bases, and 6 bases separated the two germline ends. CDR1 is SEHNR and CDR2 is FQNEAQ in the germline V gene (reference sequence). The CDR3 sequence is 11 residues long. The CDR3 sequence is CASGRTDTQYF. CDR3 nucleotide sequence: TGTGCCAGCGGTCGGACAGATACGCAGTATTTT.

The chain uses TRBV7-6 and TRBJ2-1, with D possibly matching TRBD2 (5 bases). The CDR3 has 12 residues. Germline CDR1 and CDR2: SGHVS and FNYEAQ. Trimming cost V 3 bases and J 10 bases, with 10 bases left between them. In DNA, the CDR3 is TGTGCCAGCAGCTTGCGGGCCCAGGAGCAGTTCTTC. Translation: CASSLRAQEQFF.

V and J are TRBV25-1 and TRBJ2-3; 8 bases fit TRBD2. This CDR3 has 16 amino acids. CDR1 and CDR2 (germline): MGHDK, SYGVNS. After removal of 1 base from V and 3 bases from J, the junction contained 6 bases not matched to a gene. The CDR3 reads CASSESSRGGTDTQYF. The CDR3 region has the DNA TGTGCCAGCAGTGAATCTAGTCGGGGGGGAACAGATACGCAGTATTTT.

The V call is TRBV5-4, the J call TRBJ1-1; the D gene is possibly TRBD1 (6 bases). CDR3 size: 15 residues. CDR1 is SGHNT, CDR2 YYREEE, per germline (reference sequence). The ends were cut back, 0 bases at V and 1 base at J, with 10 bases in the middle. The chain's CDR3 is CASSLAGGRNTEAFF. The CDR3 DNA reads TGTGCCAGCAGCTTGGCCGGGGGGCGGAACACTGAAGCTTTCTTT.

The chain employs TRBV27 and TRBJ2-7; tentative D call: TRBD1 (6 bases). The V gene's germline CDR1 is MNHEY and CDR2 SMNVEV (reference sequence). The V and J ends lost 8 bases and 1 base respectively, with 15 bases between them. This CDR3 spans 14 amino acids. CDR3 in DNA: TGTGCCAGCCGTCCGGCAGGGGTGTCCTACGAGCAGTACTTC. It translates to CASRPAGVSYEQYF.

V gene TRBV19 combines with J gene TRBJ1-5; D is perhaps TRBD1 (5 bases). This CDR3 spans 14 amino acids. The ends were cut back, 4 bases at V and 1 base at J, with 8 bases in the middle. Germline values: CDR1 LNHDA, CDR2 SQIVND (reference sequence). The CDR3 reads CASSTPGSNQPQHF. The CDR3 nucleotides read TGTGCCAGTAGTACCCCAGGGAGCAATCAGCCCCAGCATTTT.

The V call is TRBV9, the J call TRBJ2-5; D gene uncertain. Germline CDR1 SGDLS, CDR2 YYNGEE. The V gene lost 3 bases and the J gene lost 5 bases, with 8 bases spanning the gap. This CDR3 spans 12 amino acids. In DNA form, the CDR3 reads TGTGCCAGCAGCGATTTCGGGGAGACCCAGTACTTC. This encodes CASSDFGETQYF. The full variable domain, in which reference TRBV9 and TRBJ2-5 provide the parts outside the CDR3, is DSGVTQTPKHLITATGQRVTLRCSPRSGDLSVYWYQQSLDQGLQFLIQYYNGEERAKGNILERFSAQQFPDLHSELNLSSLELGDSALYFCASSDFGETQYFGPGTRLLVL.

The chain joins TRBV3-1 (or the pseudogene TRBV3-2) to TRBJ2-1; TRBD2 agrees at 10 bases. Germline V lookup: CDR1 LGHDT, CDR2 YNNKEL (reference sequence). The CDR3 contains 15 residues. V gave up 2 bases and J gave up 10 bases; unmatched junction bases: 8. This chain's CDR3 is CASSQLSGGAGEQFF. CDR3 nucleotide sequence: TGTGCCAGCAGCCAACTCAGCGGGGGGGCTGGAGAGCAGTTCTTC.